This T cell receptor beta chain derives from a study of blood T cell repertoires in COVID-19. Background on the study: Acute and convalescent COVID-19 samples came from the United States, Italy and Spain.

The V segment lost 5 bases and the J segment 5 bases; nucleotides outside the gene matches: 9. The CDR3 is made up of 14 amino acids. Germline lookup yields CDR1 SGHNT and CDR2 YYREEE (reference sequence). Here immunoSEQ multiplex PCR was the method, and the copy in TCRdb shows in-frame clones only, minus some. The sample contains over 200,000 clones, roughly 89% of which appear only once. The specimen was peripheral blood. The chain combines TRBV5-4 with TRBJ2-5; 7 bases align to TRBD2. The clonotype comes from a man between 60 and 75 years old who had recovered from COVID-19. CDR3 sequence reads: CASSSGGGGETQYF. The DNA of the CDR3 is TGTGCCAGCAGTTCTGGCGGGGGAGGGGAGACCCAGTACTTC.